These 29 T cell receptor beta chains originate from one sample sequenced in a study of neurological immune-mediated disorders. As to time point: longitudinal time-point 1 (baseline). TCRdb redid the calling of the 5' RACE reads with MiXCR, one entry per CDR3 protein. The table has tens of thousands of distinct CDR3 sequences, 9% to 10% seen once. Sequencing used PBMCs. The receptors were gathered from a woman between 40 and 55 years old in good health.

This clonotype was observed at least ten times. V is TRBV5-1 and J is TRBJ1-1; 7 nucleotides match TRBD1. The CDR3 runs to 14 residues. V was clipped by 4 bases and J by 0 bases; unmatched bases: 3. CDR1 SGHRS and CDR2 YFSETQ come from the germline V gene. The CDR3 reads CASSGGQMNTEAFF. In DNA, the CDR3 is TGCGCCAGCAGCGGGGGACAGATGAACACTGAAGCTTTCTTT.

There are many counts of this clonotype. This sequence joins TRBV4-1 and TRBJ2-6; weak D call: TRBD1 (6 bases). V lost 0 bases and J 2 bases, leaving 8 bases between the germline ends. Germline V gene lookup returns CDR1 MGHRA and CDR2 YSYEKL. CDR3 length: 16 amino acids. CDR3: CASSQEGGAGANVLTF. In nucleotides, the CDR3 is TGCGCCAGCAGCCAAGAAGGGGGAGCTGGGGCCAACGTCCTGACTTTC.

This clonotype was seen repeatedly, ten times or more. The CDR3 nucleotides are TGCGCCAGCAGGATTACTAGCGCGGCTTTCAATGAGCAGTTCTTC. Translating it yields CASRITSAAFNEQFF. This chain uses TRBV10-2 with TRBJ2-1; 7 bases are a match to TRBD2. Germline lookup yields CDR1 WSHSY and CDR2 SAAADI. There are 15 residues in the CDR3. The V and J ends lost 6 bases and 6 bases, in that order; junction bases with no gene match: 11.

Ten or more counts support this clonotype. The chain couples TRBV10-3 to TRBJ1-4, with D possibly being TRBD1 (6 bases). Germline V CDR1 and CDR2: ENHRY, SYGVKD. Deletions cut 4 bases from V and 8 bases from J, with 11 bases between. This CDR3 spans 13 amino acids. The CDR3 is CAISVGGEEKLFF. The CDR3 DNA is TGTGCCATCAGTGTAGGGGGAGAAGAAAAACTGTTTTTT.

This clonotype was detected a few times. The J gene is TRBJ2-7, the V gene TRBV28, with 8 bases matching TRBD2. This CDR3 region has 15 residues. J lost 0 bases, V lost 5 bases, and 6 bases had no gene match. The germline V gene encodes CDR1 MDHEN and CDR2 SYDVKM. CDR3 nucleotides: TGTGCCAGCAGTCCCCTCGGGGGGGGCTCCTACGAGCAGTACTTC. This encodes CASSPLGGGSYEQYF.

This clonotype was seen at least ten times. CDR3 DNA sequence: TGCGCCAGCAGCTACGACAGCTCCCCCAAAAACATTCAGTACTTC. Protein sequence: CASSYDSSPKNIQYF. This rearrangement joins TRBV5-1 to TRBJ2-4; tentatively, D is TRBD1 (5 bases). The V gene lost 3 bases and the J gene lost 2 bases, with 12 bases spanning the gap. Germline V gives CDR1 SGHRS, CDR2 YFSETQ. The CDR3 is 15 residues long.

This clonotype was counted a few times. V and J are TRBV6-1 and TRBJ1-1; 8 bases map to TRBD1. Germline CDR1 is MNHNS and CDR2 is SASEGT. V was pared by 4 bases and J by 0 bases, with 7 bases of the junction left unmatched. CDR3 length equals 16 residues. CDR3 in amino acids: CASSGETGVVNTEAFF. CDR3 nucleotides: TGTGCCAGCAGTGGAGAGACAGGGGTCGTGAACACTGAAGCTTTCTTT.

This clonotype was detected ten times or more. The chain employs TRBV29-1 and TRBJ1-4; TRBD1 matches 7 bases. This CDR3 has 14 amino acids. Looked up from germline, CDR1 is SQVTM and CDR2 is ANQGSEA. V was clipped by 1 base and J by 3 bases; unmatched bases: 2. CDR3 protein: CSVEGTGPNEKLFF. Written as DNA, the CDR3 is TGCAGCGTTGAAGGGACAGGTCCTAATGAAAAACTGTTTTTT.

This clonotype has a count of ten or more. The CDR3 here is CASSPQGVAYEQYF. The CDR3 region has the DNA TGTGCCAGCAGTCCCCAGGGGGTTGCCTACGAGCAGTACTTC. The chain combines TRBV6-5 with TRBJ2-7; 7 nucleotides line up with TRBD1. CDR1 is MNHEY, CDR2 SVGAGI, per germline. The CDR3 consists of 14 residues. J was trimmed by 2 bases and V by 5 bases; bases with no gene match: 6.

This clonotype was found many times. The genes are TRBV10-2 and TRBJ2-2; no firm D call. Trimming shortened V by 5 bases and J by 6 bases, and 16 bases separated the two germline ends. Germline assignment: CDR1 WSHSY and CDR2 SAAADI. CDR3 length: 15 residues. CDR3 region: CASSSNPGVAGELFF. The CDR3 nucleotides are TGCGCCAGCAGTTCTAACCCGGGTGTGGCCGGGGAGCTGTTTTTT.

This clonotype has ten or more counts. This chain connects TRBV6-5 to TRBJ1-4; 11 positions agree with TRBD1. The junction had 1 base not matched to a gene; V was cut back by 0 bases and J by 7 bases. CDR3 length: 15 residues. The V gene's germline CDR1 is MNHEY and CDR2 SVGAGI. The CDR3: CASSYSGTGGEKLFF. The CDR3 DNA reads as TGTGCCAGCAGTTACTCGGGGACAGGGGGTGAAAAACTGTTTTTT.

This clonotype was recorded many times. The rearrangement joins TRBV12-3 or TRBV12-4 to TRBJ1-4; no clear D. This CDR3 region has 14 residues. V was trimmed by 5 bases and J by 8 bases, leaving 15 bases between them. This chain's CDR3 is CASSAGAQNEKLFF. CDR3 bases: TGTGCCAGCAGTGCCGGAGCCCAGAACGAAAAACTGTTTTTT.

In its sample, this clonotype was seen a few times. The chain joins TRBV25-1 to TRBJ1-2; 7 bases align to TRBD1. V trimming: 4 bases; J trimming: 6 bases; junction bases outside the gene matches: 5. This CDR3 contains 13 residues. Per germline, CDR1 MGHDK and CDR2 SYGVNS. CDR3 bases: TGTGCCAGCAGTGCTGACAGGGAGGATGGCTACACCTTC. Translation gives CASSADREDGYTF.

This clonotype was counted ten times or more. The chain employs TRBV15 and TRBJ1-1; TRBD1 is a possible D gene (6 bases). CDR3 length: 16 residues. Germline V gives CDR1 LNHNV, CDR2 YYDKDF (reference sequence). The germline V and J ends were trimmed by 1 base and 8 bases, with 20 bases remaining between them. CDR3 nucleotide sequence: TGTGCCACCAGCAGAGCCCACAGCCGGGACACCTGGGAAGCTTTCTTT. Protein sequence: CATSRAHSRDTWEAFF.

This clonotype was seen repeatedly, ten times or more. The chain links TRBV9 to TRBJ2-1; 9 bases fit TRBD2. This CDR3 spans 15 amino acids. CDR1 SGDLS and CDR2 YYNGEE come from the germline V gene. V shed 2 bases and J 9 bases; nucleotides not matched to a gene: 9. The CDR3: CASSVVAGGPGEQFF. The CDR3 nucleotides read TGTGCCAGCAGCGTGGTCGCGGGGGGGCCGGGTGAGCAGTTCTTC.

This clonotype came up many times. This chain connects TRBV14 to TRBJ2-5; D might be TRBD1 (6 bases). The CDR3 is made up of 15 amino acids. Per germline, CDR1 SGHDN and CDR2 FVKESK. Between the trimmed V and J ends, which lost 2 bases and 2 bases, there was a span of 12 bases. The CDR3 loop reads CASSQIGTIQETQYF. CDR3 DNA sequence: TGTGCCAGCAGCCAAATCGGGACAATTCAAGAGACCCAGTACTTC.

This clonotype was observed many times. V usage is TRBV6-5 and J usage is TRBJ1-4, with TRBD1 as a possible D gene (5 bases). The CDR3 spans 13 residues. Per the germline V gene, CDR1 is MNHEY and CDR2 is SVGAGI. V was pared by 6 bases and J by 5 bases, with 10 bases between. The CDR3: CASSRQKNEKLFF. As DNA, the CDR3 is TGTGCCAGCAGCCGACAGAAGAATGAAAAACTGTTTTTT.

About this clonotype: The junction departs from the called germline gene at one end, perhaps through a read error. The chain carries TRBV20-1 and TRBJ2-1, with 11 bases matching TRBD2. This CDR3 has 15 residues. From germline, CDR1 is DFQATT and CDR2 SNEGSKA (reference sequence). CDR3 in DNA: TGCACTGCTAGAGGCGACACTAGCGGGAGTCGTGAGCAGTTCTTC. Protein product: CTARGDTSGSREQFF.

The table lists this clonotype with many counts. The CDR3 DNA is TGTGCCAGCAGCATCTCGACAGGATCACCAACTGAAGCTTTCTTT. Translating it yields CASSISTGSPTEAFF. The chain uses TRBV7-3 and TRBJ1-1; D possibly corresponds to TRBD1 (6 bases). V was pared by 5 bases and J by 5 bases, with 18 bases between. The length of the CDR3 is 15 residues. Germline V CDR1 and CDR2: SGHTA, FQGTGA.

The rearrangement joins TRBV4-1 to TRBJ2-2; 7 nucleotides match TRBD2. After removal of 8 bases from V and 3 bases from J, the junction contained 9 bases not matched to a gene. This CDR3 region has 15 residues. Germline CDR1 reads MGHRA; CDR2 reads YSYEKL. The CDR3 bases are TGCGCCAGCCAAGTCCGGGGGGTGGACACCGGGGAGCTGTTTTTT. Its translation: CASQVRGVDTGELFF.

This clonotype was seen ten or more times. The chain has TRBV6-1 and TRBJ1-6, with D possibly TRBD1 on 5 matching bases. Trimming pared 6 bases from V and 9 bases from J, leaving 12 bases between. CDR1 MNHNS and CDR2 SASEGT come from the germline V gene. The CDR3 is 13 amino acids. CDR3: CASRDTTVSPLHF. The CDR3 nucleotides are TGTGCCAGCAGGGATACGACAGTTTCACCCCTCCACTTT.

This clonotype occurred many times. DNA for the CDR3: TGTGCCACCAGTGATTTGCGGGAGCCCCCAAATGAGCAGTTCTTC. Its translation is CATSDLREPPNEQFF. The chain joins TRBV24-1 to TRBJ2-1; D is possibly TRBD2 (6 bases). Germline CDR1 reads KGHDR; CDR2 reads SFDVKD. CDR3 length equals 15 residues. Trimming took off 0 bases at V and 7 bases at J, with 12 bases between the two ends.

This clonotype was seen repeatedly, ten times or more. The rearrangement uses TRBV9 and TRBJ2-7; maybe TRBD2 (5 bases). Germline CDR1 is SGDLS and CDR2 is YYNGEE. The CDR3 sequence is 15 residues long. Trimming removed 0 bases from V and 4 bases from J, with 14 bases in between. CDR3 nucleotides: TGTGCCAGCAGCGTAGCTGGAAGCGGAAGATACGAGCAGTACTTC. Its protein is CASSVAGSGRYEQYF. The whole variable domain, filled in from reference TRBV9 and TRBJ2-7, reads DSGVTQTPKHLITATGQRVTLRCSPRSGDLSVYWYQQSLDQGLQFLIQYYNGEERAKGNILERFSAQQFPDLHSELNLSSLELGDSALYFCASSVAGSGRYEQYFGPGTRLTVT.

This clonotype is medium-sized by share. The rearrangement links TRBV6-2 or TRBV6-3 to TRBJ2-5; 8 bases line up with TRBD2. Unmatched junction bases numbered 8, after V lost 7 bases and J lost 4 bases. The germline V gene has CDR1 MNHEY and CDR2 SVGEGT. The CDR3 sequence is 14 residues long. CDR3: CASIAGTGTETQYF. In DNA, the CDR3 is TGTGCCAGCATAGCGGGGACGGGTACAGAGACCCAGTACTTC.

Many counts were recorded for this clonotype. The chain joins TRBV5-1 to TRBJ2-3; TRBD1 matches 9 bases. CDR1 SGHRS and CDR2 YFSETQ come from the germline V gene. The CDR3 length is 15 residues. J gave up 1 base and V 3 bases, and 3 bases lay outside the gene matches. CDR3 DNA sequence: TGCGCCAGCAGCTCGGACAGGGGTGGCACAGATACGCAGTATTTT. Its protein product is CASSSDRGGTDTQYF.

This clonotype has at least ten counts. The J gene is TRBJ2-5, the V gene TRBV6-5; a weak D match, TRBD2 (5 bases). This CDR3 region has 14 residues. CDR1 and CDR2 (germline): MNHEY, SVGAGI. V was cut by 0 bases and J by 1 base, with 6 bases left in between. The CDR3 spells CASSYSDSQETQYF. DNA of the CDR3: TGTGCCAGCAGTTACTCGGACTCCCAAGAGACCCAGTACTTC.

On this clonotype itself: Because the CDR3 is missing its conserved closing phenylalanine or tryptophan, this is likely a read error. The chain is built from TRBV7-3 and TRBJ2-6; 9 bases line up with TRBD1. Germline V gene lookup returns CDR1 SGHTA and CDR2 FQGTGA. The CDR3 runs 17 residues. Unmatched junction bases numbered 14, after V lost 5 bases and J lost 9 bases. The CDR3 DNA follows: TGTGCCAGCAGCACTTGGACAGGGGAGTCGAGGGACAACGTCCTGACTTTA. It specifies CASSTWTGESRDNVLTL.

Comment on this clonotype: It is unclear where the CDR3 begins or ends on the DNA, so no DNA is shown, and the CDR3 is as TCRdb lists it. The V and J genes are TRBV14 and TRBJ2-2; the D segment call TRBD1 is taken from the table without a DNA check. CDR1 SGHDN and CDR2 FVKESK come from the germline V gene. The CDR3 region is 24 residues in length, termini included. CDR3 protein: CASSAIRVNGYTFGSGAGTGELFF.

This clonotype showed up many times. The J gene is TRBJ2-7, the V gene TRBV9; 10 nucleotides line up with TRBD2. Germline CDR1 and CDR2: SGDLS and YYNGEE. This CDR3 is 15 amino acids long. J was trimmed by 4 bases and V by 0 bases; bases with no gene match: 4. This CDR3 is CASSVGPSGGYEQYF. The CDR3 bases are TGTGCCAGCAGCGTAGGCCCTAGCGGGGGATACGAGCAGTACTTC.